A selection of T cell receptor beta chains follows, all from one sample in a study of cytomegalovirus exposure and HLA in healthy donors. Generated by immunoSEQ multiplex PCR, the TCRdb table keeps only in-frame clones and is missing some. The sample has 110,000 or so clones; roughly 83% are singletons. Sequencing input: PBMCs. Receptors originate from a man younger than 35 in good health and CMV-seronegative. CDR3s include the opening cysteine and the closing phenylalanine or tryptophan. A D gene is named only where the DNA matches it firmly. Size tells how often a clone was seen (once, few, many) or the class of an expanded clone, and some rows leave it out.

J gene: TRBJ1-2
clone size: .
D gene: .
V gene: TRBV19
CDR3 protein: CASSRRQGGYTF
CDR3 DNA: TGTGCCAGTAGTCGACGGCAGGGCGGCTACACCTTC

J gene: TRBJ1-1
clone size: .
D gene: .
V gene: TRBV9
CDR3 protein: CASSVRQENTEAFF
CDR3 DNA: TGTGCCAGCAGCGTTAGGCAGGAGAACACTGAAGCTTTCTTT

J gene: TRBJ1-1
clone size: .
D gene: .
V gene: TRBV27
CDR3 protein: CASTPTGRPEAFF
CDR3 DNA: TGTGCCAGCACCCCGACAGGACGACCAGAAGCTTTCTTT

J gene: TRBJ1-3
clone size: once
D gene: .
V gene: TRBV4-1
CDR3 protein: CASSQEGGNGNTIYF
CDR3 DNA: TGCGCCAGCAGCCAAGAGGGGGGAAATGGAAACACCATATATTTT

J gene: TRBJ2-1
clone size: .
D gene: .
V gene: TRBV6-4
CDR3 protein: CASSDSTGGNEQFF
CDR3 DNA: TGTGCCAGCAGTGACTCTACAGGTGGGAATGAGCAGTTCTTC

J gene: TRBJ2-7
clone size: .
D gene: TRBD1
V gene: TRBV5-4
CDR3 protein: CASSPGQGGYEQYF
CDR3 DNA: TGTGCCAGCAGCCCGGGACAGGGTGGGTACGAGCAGTACTTC

J gene: TRBJ2-4
clone size: once
D gene: TRBD2
V gene: TRBV5-4
CDR3 protein: CASSLVGSGRGDKNIQYF
CDR3 DNA: TGTGCCAGCAGCTTGGTTGGTAGCGGGAGGGGTGACAAAAACATTCAGTACTTC

J gene: TRBJ2-7
clone size: .
D gene: .
V gene: TRBV7-9
CDR3 protein: CASSSSVASYEQYF
CDR3 DNA: TGTGCCAGCAGCTCATCAGTAGCGTCCTACGAGCAGTACTTC

J gene: TRBJ2-2
clone size: .
D gene: .
V gene: TRBV5-1
CDR3 protein: CASSTNTGELFF
CDR3 DNA: TGCGCCAGCAGCACAAACACCGGGGAGCTGTTTTTT

J gene: TRBJ2-1
clone size: .
D gene: .
V gene: TRBV18
CDR3 protein: CASSPPIWGESYNEQFF
CDR3 DNA: TGTGCCAGCTCACCGCCGATTTGGGGGGAGTCCTACAATGAGCAGTTCTTC

J gene: TRBJ2-1
clone size: .
D gene: .
V gene: TRBV27
CDR3 protein: CASREGYYNEQFF
CDR3 DNA: TGTGCCAGCAGGGAGGGGTATTACAATGAGCAGTTCTTC

J gene: TRBJ1-1
clone size: .
D gene: .
V gene: TRBV2
CDR3 protein: CASSEAGGATEAFF
CDR3 DNA: TGTGCCAGCAGTGAAGCAGGGGGGGCCACTGAAGCTTTCTTT

J gene: TRBJ1-1
clone size: .
D gene: .
V gene: TRBV9
CDR3 protein: CASSATQMMNTEAFF
CDR3 DNA: TGTGCCAGCAGCGCGACACAGATGATGAACACTGAAGCTTTCTTT

J gene: TRBJ1-4
clone size: .
D gene: .
V gene: TRBV7-2
CDR3 protein: CASGAGALNNEKLFF
CDR3 DNA: TGTGCCAGTGGAGCGGGGGCGCTGAATAATGAAAAACTGTTTTTT

J gene: TRBJ2-3
clone size: .
D gene: TRBD2
V gene: TRBV5-4
CDR3 protein: CASSLVSGTSYPDTQYF
CDR3 DNA: TGTGCCAGCAGCTTGGTGTCCGGGACTAGCTACCCAGATACGCAGTATTTT

J gene: TRBJ2-3
clone size: .
D gene: TRBD1
V gene: TRBV28
CDR3 protein: CASRLTGSTDTQYF
CDR3 DNA: TGTGCCAGCAGGCTGACAGGGTCCACAGATACGCAGTATTTT

J gene: TRBJ2-1
clone size: .
D gene: .
V gene: TRBV6-5
CDR3 protein: CASRLTRISPLEFF
CDR3 DNA: TGTGCCAGCAGACTGACTAGGATATCCCCCTTGGAGTTCTTC

J gene: TRBJ1-1
clone size: .
D gene: TRBD1
V gene: TRBV6-5
CDR3 protein: CASSYRGLNTEAFF
CDR3 DNA: TGTGCCAGCAGTTACAGGGGGCTCAACACTGAAGCTTTCTTT

J gene: TRBJ2-7
clone size: .
D gene: .
V gene: TRBV7-2
CDR3 protein: CASSLGQGGVVVEQYF
CDR3 DNA: TGTGCCAGCAGCTTAGGGCAGGGTGGTGTGGTCGTCGAGCAGTACTTC

J gene: TRBJ1-5
clone size: once
D gene: .
V gene: TRBV6-6
CDR3 protein: CASSPRTGSNQPQHF
CDR3 DNA: TGTGCCAGCAGTCCCCGGACGGGAAGCAATCAGCCCCAGCATTTT

J gene: TRBJ1-3
clone size: once
D gene: .
V gene: TRBV30
CDR3 protein: CAWSVGTYGNTIYF
CDR3 DNA: TGTGCCTGGAGTGTTGGGACATATGGAAACACCATATATTTT

J gene: TRBJ2-2
clone size: .
D gene: .
V gene: TRBV5-1
CDR3 protein: CASSLDRGGGELFF
CDR3 DNA: TGCGCCAGCAGCTTGGACAGAGGGGGCGGGGAGCTGTTTTTT

J gene: TRBJ1-4
clone size: .
D gene: .
V gene: TRBV2
CDR3 protein: CASRDGGNRANEKLFF
CDR3 DNA: TGTGCCAGCAGAGACGGGGGGAATCGGGCTAATGAAAAACTGTTTTTT

J gene: TRBJ1-5
clone size: .
D gene: .
V gene: TRBV7-9
CDR3 protein: CASSPRSAEYYSNQPQHF
CDR3 DNA: TGTGCCAGCAGCCCCAGATCGGCGGAGTATTATAGCAATCAGCCCCAGCATTTT

J gene: TRBJ1-5
clone size: .
D gene: TRBD1
V gene: TRBV7-2
CDR3 protein: CASSLSLPRGQGNQPQHF
CDR3 DNA: TGTGCCAGCAGCCTTTCCCTCCCGAGGGGACAGGGCAATCAGCCCCAGCATTTT

J gene: TRBJ2-7
clone size: .
D gene: .
V gene: TRBV6-5
CDR3 protein: CASSYSRDWGEQYF
CDR3 DNA: TGTGCCAGCAGTTACTCCCGGGACTGGGGCGAGCAGTACTTC

J gene: TRBJ2-5
clone size: few
D gene: TRBD1
V gene: TRBV5-1
CDR3 protein: CASSHRDSHISQYF
CDR3 DNA: TGCGCCAGCAGCCACCGGGACAGTCATATATCCCAGTACTTC

J gene: TRBJ2-7
clone size: once
D gene: TRBD1
V gene: TRBV5-1
CDR3 protein: CASSTGTGVTYEQYF
CDR3 DNA: TGCGCCAGCAGCACCGGGACAGGGGTAACCTACGAGCAGTACTTC

J gene: TRBJ1-2
clone size: .
D gene: TRBD1
V gene: TRBV19
CDR3 protein: CASSPPGTGGRAYGYTF
CDR3 DNA: TGTGCCAGTAGTCCCCCTGGGACAGGGGGCCGGGCGTATGGCTACACCTTC

J gene: TRBJ2-2
clone size: .
D gene: .
V gene: TRBV5-6
CDR3 protein: CASSLRLASTGELFF
CDR3 DNA: TGTGCCAGCAGCTTGCGGCTAGCAAGCACCGGGGAGCTGTTTTTT

J gene: TRBJ1-2
clone size: .
D gene: .
V gene: TRBV13
CDR3 protein: CASSFYRVNNGYTF
CDR3 DNA: TGTGCCAGCAGCTTTTACAGGGTTAATAATGGCTACACCTTC

J gene: TRBJ2-1
clone size: .
D gene: TRBD2
V gene: TRBV5-4
CDR3 protein: CASGFSAGDREQFF
CDR3 DNA: TGTGCCAGCGGGTTCTCAGCGGGGGATCGTGAGCAGTTCTTC

J gene: TRBJ1-4
clone size: once
D gene: .
V gene: TRBV5-1
CDR3 protein: CASRVGQSNEKLFF
CDR3 DNA: TGCGCCAGCAGAGTTGGACAGTCTAATGAAAAACTGTTTTTT

J gene: TRBJ2-2
clone size: few
D gene: .
V gene: TRBV5-1
CDR3 protein: CASSRTVQSNTGELFF
CDR3 DNA: TGCGCCAGCAGCCGGACAGTACAATCGAACACCGGGGAGCTGTTTTTT

J gene: TRBJ1-5
clone size: .
D gene: .
V gene: TRBV7-9
CDR3 protein: CASSQTGLDQPQHF
CDR3 DNA: TGTGCCAGCAGTCAAACAGGGTTAGATCAGCCCCAGCATTTT

J gene: TRBJ2-7
clone size: .
D gene: .
V gene: TRBV18
CDR3 protein: CASSPRTATDEQYF
CDR3 DNA: TGTGCCAGCTCACCACGCACAGCTACCGACGAGCAGTACTTC

J gene: TRBJ2-7
clone size: .
D gene: .
V gene: TRBV6-1
CDR3 protein: CASSDAGHYEQYF
CDR3 DNA: TGTGCCAGCAGTGACGCAGGCCACTACGAGCAGTACTTC

J gene: TRBJ1-6
clone size: .
D gene: TRBD1
V gene: TRBV19
CDR3 protein: CASSIAPDRSSYNSPLHF
CDR3 DNA: TGTGCCAGTAGTATAGCCCCGGACAGGAGCTCCTATAATTCACCCCTCCACTTT

J gene: TRBJ2-7
clone size: .
D gene: TRBD1
V gene: TRBV11-2
CDR3 protein: CASSSPGQGYEQYF
CDR3 DNA: TGTGCCAGCAGCTCACCGGGACAGGGCTACGAGCAGTACTTC

J gene: TRBJ1-4
clone size: .
D gene: .
V gene: TRBV6-1
CDR3 protein: CASSDRGSTATNEKLFF
CDR3 DNA: TGTGCCAGCAGTGATAGGGGGTCGACGGCAACTAATGAAAAACTGTTTTTT

J gene: TRBJ2-3
clone size: .
D gene: TRBD2
V gene: TRBV2
CDR3 protein: CASNPPDRRGDTQYF
CDR3 DNA: TGTGCCAGCAACCCCCCGGACCGGCGGGGGGATACGCAGTATTTT

J gene: TRBJ2-5
clone size: .
D gene: TRBD2
V gene: TRBV27
CDR3 protein: CASSLASGGNQETQYF
CDR3 DNA: TGTGCCAGCAGTTTAGCTAGCGGGGGGAACCAAGAGACCCAGTACTTC

J gene: TRBJ1-2
clone size: .
D gene: TRBD1
V gene: TRBV12-5
CDR3 protein: CASGGDRGEGYTF
CDR3 DNA: TGTGCTAGTGGTGGGGACAGGGGGGAAGGCTACACCTTC

J gene: TRBJ2-3
clone size: .
D gene: .
V gene: TRBV5-1
CDR3 protein: CASSTGVGEADTQYF
CDR3 DNA: TGCGCCAGCAGCACTGGAGTGGGGGAGGCAGATACGCAGTATTTT

J gene: TRBJ2-1
clone size: .
D gene: .
V gene: TRBV30
CDR3 protein: CAWSGLADNEQFF
CDR3 DNA: TGTGCCTGGAGCGGGTTAGCGGACAATGAGCAGTTCTTC

J gene: TRBJ2-7
clone size: .
D gene: .
V gene: TRBV7-2
CDR3 protein: CASSLDGAGYEQYF
CDR3 DNA: TGTGCCAGCAGCTTAGATGGAGCCGGCTACGAGCAGTACTTC

J gene: TRBJ1-2
clone size: .
D gene: .
V gene: TRBV12-2
CDR3 protein: CASRFQAPRNNGYTF
CDR3 DNA: TGTGCAAGTCGCTTTCAGGCCCCCAGGAACAATGGCTACACCTTC

J gene: TRBJ2-5
clone size: .
D gene: TRBD2
V gene: TRBV5-1
CDR3 protein: CASSTGTSETQYF
CDR3 DNA: TGCGCCAGCAGCACCGGGACTAGCGAGACCCAGTACTTC

J gene: TRBJ2-7
clone size: few
D gene: TRBD2
V gene: TRBV4-2
CDR3 protein: CASSQELAGASYEQYF
CDR3 DNA: TGTGCCAGCAGCCAAGAGTTAGCGGGGGCCTCCTACGAGCAGTACTTC

J gene: TRBJ2-7
clone size: .
D gene: .
V gene: TRBV7-8
CDR3 protein: CASSLAGQGNAWTYEQYF
CDR3 DNA: TGTGCCAGCAGCTTAGCGGGGCAGGGTAACGCCTGGACCTACGAGCAGTACTTC

J gene: TRBJ2-4
clone size: .
D gene: .
V gene: TRBV2
CDR3 protein: CASSVGKGIAKNIQYF
CDR3 DNA: TGTGCCAGCAGTGTTGGGAAGGGGATAGCCAAAAACATTCAGTACTTC

J gene: TRBJ1-6
clone size: .
D gene: .
V gene: TRBV7-8
CDR3 protein: CASSLAQPAEVSPLHF
CDR3 DNA: TGTGCCAGCAGCTTAGCGCAACCCGCGGAGGTTTCACCCCTCCACTTT

J gene: TRBJ2-7
clone size: .
D gene: TRBD1
V gene: TRBV5-6
CDR3 protein: CASSLSGTGSSEQYF
CDR3 DNA: TGTGCCAGCAGCTTGAGTGGGACAGGGTCTTCCGAGCAGTACTTC

J gene: TRBJ2-1
clone size: .
D gene: .
V gene: TRBV5-1
CDR3 protein: CASSFFEGGASNEQFF
CDR3 DNA: TGCGCCAGCAGCTTTTTTGAAGGGGGGGCATCGAATGAGCAGTTCTTC

J gene: TRBJ1-2
clone size: .
D gene: .
V gene: TRBV29-1
CDR3 protein: CSVGEGRGSRYGYTF
CDR3 DNA: TGCAGCGTTGGAGAAGGGCGGGGGAGTAGGTATGGCTACACCTTC

J gene: TRBJ2-1
clone size: .
D gene: TRBD2
V gene: TRBV5-6
CDR3 protein: CASSTGTSGRSNEQFF
CDR3 DNA: TGTGCCAGCAGTACCGGGACTAGCGGGAGGAGCAATGAGCAGTTCTTC